These 19 T cell receptor beta chains were sequenced from one sample in a study of control samples from healthy donors and cancer patients. TCRdb's copy holds only in-frame clones and misses some; the assay was immunoSEQ multiplex PCR. Of fewer than 95,000 clones listed, about 89% are singletons. The sequencing input was blood. The receptors come from a young man in good health.

The J gene is TRBJ2-3, the V gene TRBV24-1, with 10 bases aligning to TRBD1. V lost 2 bases and J lost 5; bases outside the gene matches: 6. This CDR3 spans 16 amino acids. The germline V gene encodes CDR1 KGHDR and CDR2 SFDVKD. This chain's CDR3 is CATSDYGTGVGDTQYF. CDR3 bases: TGTGCCACCAGTGATTATGGGACAGGGGTTGGAGATACGCAGTATTTT.

The gene calls are TRBV5-6 and TRBJ2-5; a possible D gene is TRBD1 (5 bases). This CDR3 has 13 amino acids. Germline V gives CDR1 SGHDT, CDR2 YYEEEE. Trimming pared 2 bases from V and 5 bases from J, leaving 10 bases between. The DNA for the CDR3 is TGTGCCAGCAGCTTAAGGGGATTGGAGACCCAGTACTTC. Residues: CASSLRGLETQYF.

The chain couples TRBV10-3 to TRBJ2-5, with D perhaps assigned TRBD1 or TRBD2 (6 bases each). This CDR3 spans 17 amino acids. V was cut by 2 bases and J by 1 base, with 17 bases left in between. Looked up from germline, CDR1 is ENHRY and CDR2 is SYGVKD. CDR3 protein: CAISERGVGRSQETQYF. CDR3 nucleotide sequence: TGTGCCATCAGTGAGAGGGGGGTTGGCAGGAGCCAAGAGACCCAGTACTTC.

The chain couples TRBV4-1 to TRBJ1-1; the D gene is possibly TRBD1 (5 bases). This CDR3 comprises 14 residues. V lost 2 bases, J lost 3 bases, and 10 bases lay in between. The V gene's germline CDR1 is MGHRA and CDR2 YSYEKL. The CDR3 reads CASSQPQGYTEAFF. The CDR3 DNA is TGCGCCAGCAGCCAACCCCAGGGATACACTGAAGCTTTCTTT.

The chain employs TRBV3-1 (or the pseudogene TRBV3-2) and TRBJ2-6, with TRBD2 matching over 8 bases. Per germline, CDR1 LGHDT and CDR2 YNNKEL (reference sequence). This CDR3 is built from 20 residues. With 0 bases clipped from V and 0 bases from J, the junction kept 10 bases outside the gene matches. The CDR3 DNA reads as TGTGCCAGCAGCCAAGATCCCGGGAGGGTTCTACTCTCTGGGGCCAACGTCCTGACTTTC. It translates to CASSQDPGRVLLSGANVLTF.

As concerns this clone: Compared with germline, one end of the junction differs, possibly owing to a read error. The chain is built from TRBV7-7 and TRBJ2-7; the D is unclear. The CDR3 is made up of 14 amino acids. Germline lookup yields CDR1 SSHAT and CDR2 FNYEAQ (reference sequence). CDR3 nucleotide sequence: TGTGCTAGCAGCTTAAGTCAGGACTCCTACGAGCAGTACTTC. Its protein product is CASSLSQDSYEQYF.

The count of this clone is one. This chain links TRBV11-2 with TRBJ1-2; D gene unclear. Germline loops: CDR1 SGHAT, CDR2 FQNNGV. The V end lost 2 bases, the J end lost 0 bases, and 10 bases lay between the germline ends. The CDR3 has 15 residues. The DNA of the CDR3 is TGTGCCAGCAGCTTATACGCCGACGCTAACTATGGCTACACCTTC. Protein product: CASSLYADANYGYTF.

The chain uses TRBV9 and TRBJ2-5; D may correspond to TRBD1 or TRBD2 (5 bases each). Germline assignment: CDR1 SGDLS and CDR2 YYNGEE. The ends were cut back, 1 base at V and 1 base at J, with 11 bases in the middle. The CDR3 runs 15 residues. As DNA, the CDR3 is TGTGCCAGCAGCGTAAAGTGGGACCGCCAAGAGACCCAGTACTTC. Translation gives CASSVKWDRQETQYF.

The rearrangement uses TRBV7-2 and TRBJ1-6, with 11 bases fitting TRBD1. The germline V gene has CDR1 SGHTA and CDR2 FQGNSA. This CDR3 contains 16 residues. J gave up 10 bases and V 3 bases, and 8 bases lay outside the gene matches. For the CDR3, the DNA is TGTGCCAGCAGCTTTGGGTCCGGGACAGGGGGATCACCCCTCCACTTT. It translates to CASSFGSGTGGSPLHF.

The CDR3 reads CASSLDGTALETQYF. DNA of the CDR3: TGTGCCAGCAGCTTAGACGGGACGGCCCTAGAGACCCAGTACTTC. The rearrangement uses TRBV7-9 and TRBJ2-5; D possibly matches TRBD1 or TRBD2 (5 bases each). Trimming shortened V by 1 base and J by 4 bases, and 13 bases separated the two germline ends. The CDR3 covers 15 residues. Germline-derived CDR1 and CDR2 are SEHNR and FQNEAQ (reference sequence).

The gene calls are TRBV30 and TRBJ1-2; D possibly corresponds to TRBD1 (6 bases). The CDR3 covers 14 residues. CDR1 is GTSNPN, CDR2 SVGIG, per germline (reference sequence). Trimming took off 4 bases at V and 8 bases at J, with 20 bases between the two ends. CDR3 loop: CAWTLTGGLRGYTF. CDR3 coding DNA: TGTGCCTGGACCCTTACGGGGGGGCTGAGAGGCTACACCTTC.

The chain carries TRBV13 and TRBJ1-3, with D possibly being TRBD1 (5 bases). Germline loops: CDR1 PRHDT, CDR2 FYEKMQ (reference sequence). The ends were cut back, 6 bases at V and 8 bases at J, with 11 bases in the middle. CDR3 size: 12 residues. The CDR3 region is CASREKGDTIYF. The CDR3 nucleotides are TGTGCCAGCAGGGAAAAAGGGGACACCATATATTTT.

V and J are TRBV11-2 and TRBJ1-2; TRBD1 might be the D (6 bases). V was trimmed by 5 bases and J by 8 bases, leaving 12 bases between them. CDR1 is SGHAT, CDR2 FQNNGV, per germline. CDR3 length: 12 amino acids. The DNA of the CDR3 is TGTGCCAGCAGCAGAGAGGGGGACGGCTACACCTTC. Residues: CASSREGDGYTF.

The CDR3 nucleotides are TGTGCCAGTAGTATGGGGACTCGAAATGAGCAGTTCTTC. Translated: CASSMGTRNEQFF. This sequence joins TRBV19 and TRBJ2-1; weak D call: TRBD2 (6 bases). The CDR3 is made up of 13 amino acids. V was cut by 3 bases and J by 7 bases, with 10 bases left in between. Looked up from germline, CDR1 is LNHDA and CDR2 is SQIVND (reference sequence).

This chain links TRBV5-3 with TRBJ1-3; D perhaps matches TRBD1 (5 bases). TRBV5-3 belongs to the ORF category, with a function that is uncertain. V gave up 0 bases and J gave up 2 bases, with 15 bases separating them. The CDR3 is 17 residues long. The CDR3 sequence is CARSLGFQGCPGNTIYF. CDR3 nucleotide sequence: TGTGCCAGAAGCTTGGGGTTCCAGGGATGCCCTGGAAACACCATATATTTT.

DNA for the CDR3: TGTGCCAGCAGCAAAGGGACAGTATACGAGCAGTACGTC. Protein: CASSKGTVYEQYV. The V call is TRBV21-1, the J call TRBJ2-7; TRBD1 is the table's D call, not checked against the DNA. TRBV21-1 is annotated as a pseudogene. The CDR3 spans 13 residues.

This sequence joins TRBV5-1 and TRBJ2-5; weak D call: TRBD1 (5 bases). V was shortened by 0 bases and J by 1 base, with 13 bases between the two germline ends. This CDR3 comprises 16 residues. CDR1 and CDR2 from the germline V gene are SGHRS and YFSETQ. The CDR3 coding sequence is TGCGCCAGCAGCTTGGAGGGTCAGGGCATCCAAGAGACCCAGTACTTC. The encoded protein is CASSLEGQGIQETQYF.

The V gene is TRBV9, the J gene TRBJ2-3; 13 bases agree with TRBD2. Looked up from germline, CDR1 is SGDLS and CDR2 is YYNGEE. Losses at the gene ends were 4 bases for V and 2 bases for J; bases not matched to a gene: 4. The CDR3 sequence is 16 residues long. The CDR3 spells CASSPGLAGATDTQYF. The CDR3 coding sequence is TGTGCCAGCAGCCCAGGACTAGCGGGGGCCACAGATACGCAGTATTTT.

The rearrangement joins TRBV4-1 to TRBJ1-1, with 9 bases lining up with TRBD1. The germline CDR1 and CDR2 sequences are MGHRA and YSYEKL. This CDR3 is 14 amino acids long. After removal of 1 base from V and 8 bases from J, the junction contained 5 bases not matched to a gene. CDR3 residues: CASSQAHRGQEAFF. CDR3 coding DNA: TGCGCCAGCAGCCAAGCACACAGGGGGCAAGAAGCTTTCTTT.